This is a list of T cell receptor beta chains from one sample in a study of cytotoxic CD8 clonotypes in ibrutinib-treated CLL. Sequenced by immunoSEQ multiplex PCR; TCRdb stores in-frame clones only, minus some. Of around 200,000 clones detected, roughly three quarters appear once; the ten largest clones hold roughly 5.9%. This material consisted of PBMCs, taken after 12 months of ibrutinib treatment. The receptors stem from a human donor with chronic lymphocytic leukemia. Each CDR3 is given with its conserved first and last residue. The order of the fields is V gene, D gene, J gene, clone size, CDR3 protein, CDR3 DNA. D genes are given only for firm matches. Clone size is shown for a subset of rows, as once, few, many or a class of expanded clone.

>TRBV5-1|TRBD1|TRBJ1-2|few
CASSQTGDYGYTF
TGCGCCAGCAGCCAGACAGGGGACTATGGCTACACCTTC
>TRBV6-5|TRBD1|TRBJ1-1|.
CASSYLDRATEAFF
TGTGCCAGCAGTTACTTGGACAGGGCCACTGAAGCTTTCTTT
>TRBV15|.|TRBJ1-1|few
CATSRDSGTVDTEAFF
TGTGCCACCAGCAGAGATTCAGGGACGGTGGACACTGAAGCTTTCTTT
>TRBV2|.|TRBJ2-7|.
CASRAVDGGSEQYF
TGTGCCAGCAGAGCAGTCGACGGAGGGAGCGAGCAGTACTTC
>TRBV5-1|.|TRBJ1-2|.
CASSFGAEYGYTF
TGCGCCAGCAGCTTCGGGGCAGAGTATGGCTACACCTTC
>TRBV7-9|.|TRBJ2-1|.
CASSLVRDPYNEQFF
TGTGCCAGCAGCTTAGTAAGGGACCCCTACAATGAGCAGTTCTTC
>TRBV6-1|.|TRBJ2-7|.
CASSETSGHEQYF
TGTGCCAGCAGTGAAACAAGTGGGCACGAGCAGTACTTC
>TRBV28|.|TRBJ2-5|.
CASSLSAFQETQYF
TGTGCCAGCAGTTTATCCGCCTTCCAAGAGACCCAGTACTTC
>TRBV4-3|.|TRBJ2-1|few
CASSPFGTLTDEQFF
TGCGCCAGCAGCCCATTCGGGACATTGACAGATGAGCAGTTCTTC
>TRBV13|.|TRBJ1-1|.
CASSPRGGGAEAFF
TGTGCCAGCAGCCCCCGGGGAGGGGGGGCTGAAGCTTTCTTT
>TRBV7-3|.|TRBJ2-3|once
CASSLNSVSADTQYF
TGTGCCAGCAGCTTAAACTCTGTCAGCGCAGATACGCAGTATTTT
>TRBV9|TRBD2|TRBJ2-4|.
CASSVAFRTSGRQNIQYF
TGTGCCAGCAGCGTAGCATTTAGGACTAGCGGGAGACAAAACATTCAGTACTTC
>TRBV29-1|TRBD1|TRBJ1-1|few
CSEDRDTEAFF
TGCAGCGAGGACAGGGACACTGAAGCTTTCTTT
>TRBV9|.|TRBJ1-2|.
CASSPASPLGYGYTF
TGTGCCAGCAGCCCAGCTTCGCCCCTAGGCTATGGCTACACCTTC
>TRBV9|TRBD2|TRBJ2-2|.
CASSATSFTGELFF
TGTGCCAGCAGCGCGACTAGCTTCACCGGGGAGCTGTTTTTT
>TRBV7-7|.|TRBJ2-1|.
CASSLIGGAAYNEQFF
TGTGCTAGCAGCTTAATTGGGGGGGCGGCCTACAATGAGCAGTTCTTC
>TRBV28|.|TRBJ1-1|.
CASPPYKTF
TGTGCCAGCCCCCCATACAAGACTTTT
>TRBV7-2|TRBD1|TRBJ2-7|.
CASRTPGGSEQYF
TGTGCCAGCAGGACACCAGGGGGCAGCGAGCAGTACTTC
>TRBV5-1|.|TRBJ1-6|.
CASSSDSYNSPLHF
TGCGCCAGCAGCTCGGACAGCTATAATTCACCCCTCCACTTT
>TRBV6-1|.|TRBJ2-1|.
CASSEIRGRGSNKNEQFF
TGTGCCAGCAGTGAAATCCGGGGGCGCGGAAGTAATAAGAATGAGCAGTTCTTC
>TRBV11-2|TRBD1|TRBJ2-3|.
CASSSGGTGGTDTQYF
TGTGCCAGCAGCTCCGGGGGGACAGGGGGCACAGATACGCAGTATTTT
>TRBV18|TRBD1|TRBJ1-1|once
CASSLTGQGETEAFF
TGTGCCAGCTCATTGACGGGACAGGGAGAAACTGAAGCTTTCTTT
>TRBV7-9|.|TRBJ1-1|.
CASSLARGMGREDTEAFF
TGTGCCAGCAGCTTAGCCCGGGGTATGGGGCGGGAAGACACTGAAGCTTTCTTT
>TRBV19|TRBD1|TRBJ2-7|.
CASTKTGGYEQYF
TGTGCCAGTACCAAGACAGGGGGTTACGAGCAGTACTTC
>TRBV18|TRBD1|TRBJ1-3|.
CASSPGTGNSGNTIYF
TGTGCCAGCTCACCCGGGACAGGGAATTCTGGAAACACCATATATTTT
>TRBV7-2|.|TRBJ1-3|.
CASSLLLLSGNTIYF
TGTGCCAGCAGCTTACTACTTCTCTCTGGAAACACCATATATTTT
>TRBV25-1|TRBD1|TRBJ2-2|.
CASLDRANTGELFF
TGTGCCAGTTTGGACAGGGCGAACACCGGGGAGCTGTTTTTT
>TRBV5-1|TRBD2|TRBJ2-1|.
CASSSGGWGYYNEQFF
TGCGCCAGCAGTTCGGGAGGTTGGGGGTACTACAATGAGCAGTTCTTC
>TRBV2|TRBD1|TRBJ1-2|once
CASPGTGGFNGYTF
TGTGCCAGCCCCGGGACAGGGGGCTTCAATGGCTACACCTTC
>TRBV14|.|TRBJ2-5|.
CASSQDGTQNQETQYF
TGTGCCAGCAGCCAAGATGGGACACAAAACCAAGAGACCCAGTACTTC
>TRBV18|.|TRBJ1-4|.
CASSGRTNEKLFF
TGTGCCAGCTCGGGTCGAACTAATGAAAAACTGTTTTTT